The next 27 T cell receptor beta chains were all read from a single sample in a study of cytomegalovirus exposure and HLA in healthy donors. With 60 Vbeta and 13 Jbeta primers, the PCR was carried out. Data came from immunoSEQ multiplex PCR; TCRdb stores just in-frame clones and leaves some out. The sample shows about 200,000 clones, around 64% of them seen only once. Sequences were obtained from PBMCs. All receptors come from a man between 40 and 49 years old in good health and CMV-seropositive.

In its sample, this clone was seen many times. In DNA form, the CDR3 reads TGTGCCAGCAGCCCATCCCGGTCCTCCTACAATGAGCAGTTCTTC. Protein product: CASSPSRSSYNEQFF. This chain joins TRBV7-7 and TRBJ2-1; D is unclear. V lost 5 bases and J 0 bases, leaving 11 bases between the germline ends. Germline loops: CDR1 SSHAT, CDR2 FNYEAQ (reference sequence). The CDR3 has 15 residues.

The chain recombines TRBV14 with TRBJ1-2, with D perhaps matching TRBD1 (6 bases). Per germline, CDR1 SGHDN and CDR2 FVKESK. This CDR3 has 15 residues. Trimming cost V 3 bases and J 1 base, with 12 bases left between them. This CDR3 reads CASSQAGTINYGYTF. In DNA, the CDR3 is TGTGCCAGCAGCCAGGCCGGGACAATTAACTATGGCTACACCTTC.

In regard to this clone: At one end the junction does not follow the germline gene, possibly because of a read error. The chain is built from TRBV2 and TRBJ2-3; TRBD1 matches at 9 bases. Germline loops: CDR1 SNHLY, CDR2 FYNNEI. This CDR3 contains 17 residues. The CDR3 DNA reads TGTGCCAGCAGAGAAGGTACCGGGACAGGGTCCCTGAATACGCAGTATTTT. Protein product: CASREGTGTGSLNTQYF.

The J gene is TRBJ2-3, the V gene TRBV15; 7 bases match TRBD1. This CDR3 contains 21 residues. Germline V gene data show CDR1 as LNHNV and CDR2 as YYDKDF (reference sequence). Unmatched junction bases numbered 24, after V lost 0 bases and J lost 6 bases. DNA for the CDR3: TGTGCCACCAGCAGAGATCACAGTAGTGGTGGGTGGACAGGTGTCACGGATACGCAGTATTTT. This gives the protein CATSRDHSSGGWTGVTDTQYF. The whole variable domain, remainder taken from reference TRBV15 and TRBJ2-3, is DAMVIQNPRYQVTQFGKPVTLSCSQTLNHNVMYWYQQKSSQAPKLLFHYYDKDFNNEADTPDNFQSRRPNTSFCFLDIRSPGLGDTAMYLCATSRDHSSGGWTGVTDTQYFGPGTRLTVL.

This rearrangement joins TRBV4-3 to TRBJ2-1; TRBD2 aligns across 7 bases. Germline V CDR1 and CDR2: LGHNA, YSLEER. This CDR3 is built from 16 residues. The V gene end was trimmed by 0 bases and the J gene end by 2 bases; junction bases not matched to a gene: 4. The CDR3 reads CASSQDGTNPYNEQFF. As DNA, the CDR3 is TGCGCCAGCAGCCAAGACGGGACTAATCCCTACAATGAGCAGTTCTTC.

The chain employs TRBV5-6 and TRBJ2-1; 15 bases align to TRBD2. Germline V gives CDR1 SGHDT, CDR2 YYEEEE. This CDR3 comprises 17 residues. V trimming: 4 bases; J trimming: 2 bases; junction bases outside the gene matches: 4. The CDR3 protein is CASSPGLAGGPYNEQFF. CDR3 coding DNA: TGTGCCAGCAGCCCGGGACTAGCGGGGGGTCCCTACAATGAGCAGTTCTTC.

The chain has TRBV7-9 and TRBJ1-1; D call uncertain. The CDR3 is 15 amino acids. V was clipped by 3 bases and J by 2 bases, with 13 bases between them. Germline-derived CDR1 and CDR2 are SEHNR and FQNEAQ (reference sequence). CDR3 sequence reads: CASSFLEVGNTEAFF. The DNA for the CDR3 is TGTGCCAGCAGCTTCTTAGAGGTCGGAAACACTGAAGCTTTCTTT.

V gene TRBV7-6 combines with J gene TRBJ2-5; TRBD1 agrees at 7 bases. Germline CDR1 SGHVS, CDR2 FNYEAQ. The CDR3 has 16 residues. V was pared by 5 bases and J by 3 bases, with 12 bases of the junction left unmatched. CDR3 nucleotide sequence: TGTGCCAGCAGCCAGCCACCGGGACAGAGGGAAGAGACCCAGTACTTC. Encoded protein: CASSQPPGQREETQYF.

The V call is TRBV6-5, the J call TRBJ2-2, with 8 bases fitting TRBD1. CDR3 length: 16 residues. Germline V gene lookup returns CDR1 MNHEY and CDR2 SVGAGI. The V segment lost 2 bases and the J segment 3 bases; nucleotides outside the gene matches: 5. CDR3 nucleotides: TGTGCCAGCAGTTACCGCCGGGACAGGTACACCGGGGAGCTGTTTTTT. Protein product: CASSYRRDRYTGELFF.

The gene calls are TRBV6-1 and TRBJ1-1, with D possibly TRBD1 on 5 matching bases. From germline, CDR1 is MNHNS and CDR2 SASEGT. Trimming cost V 2 bases and J 5 bases, with 9 bases left between them. This CDR3 has 13 residues. CDR3 protein: CASSEQGGTEAFF. CDR3 DNA: TGTGCCAGCAGTGAACAGGGAGGAACTGAAGCTTTCTTT.

The gene calls are TRBV7-9 and TRBJ2-7, with TRBD1 matching 8 bases. This CDR3 spans 14 amino acids. Germline V gives CDR1 SEHNR, CDR2 FQNEAQ (reference sequence). V lost 1 base to trimming and J lost 5 bases; unmatched junction nucleotides: 4. Here the CDR3 reads CASSLVQGGDEQYF. DNA of the CDR3: TGTGCCAGCAGCTTAGTACAGGGGGGTGACGAGCAGTACTTC.

The J gene is TRBJ1-4, the V gene TRBV19, with a possible D match to TRBD1 (6 bases). V shed 5 bases and J shed 5 bases, with 15 bases lying between them. The CDR3 length is 15 residues. Looked up from germline, CDR1 is LNHDA and CDR2 is SQIVND (reference sequence). Written as DNA, the CDR3 is TGTGCCAGTAGTTCTCGACAGGACAGAAATGAAAAACTGTTTTTT. This gives the protein CASSSRQDRNEKLFF. The full variable domain, rest sourced from reference TRBV19 and TRBJ1-4, is DGGITQSPKYLFRKEGQNVTLSCEQNLNHDAMYWYRQDPGQGLRLIYYSQIVNDFQKGDIAEGYSVSREKKESFPLTVTSAQKNPTAFYLCASSSRQDRNEKLFFGSGTQLSVL.

The chain is built from TRBV14 and TRBJ2-5; 7 nucleotides align to TRBD2. The J call could be wrong; TRBJ2-7 is a better fit for the DNA end. CDR1 and CDR2 from the germline V gene are SGHDN and FVKESK. The CDR3 spans 14 residues. CDR3 sequence: CASSPRLAGHEQYF. CDR3 nucleotides: TGTGCCAGCAGCCCGAGACTAGCCGGGCACGAGCAGTACTTC.

V and J are TRBV5-1 and TRBJ2-1; D is ambiguous. Trimming cost V 4 bases and J 8 bases, with 10 bases left between them. The CDR3 runs to 12 residues. Germline CDR1 reads SGHRS; CDR2 reads YFSETQ. The CDR3 loop is CASSPRFDEQFF. The DNA of the CDR3 is TGCGCCAGCAGCCCGAGGTTCGATGAGCAGTTCTTC.

The V call is TRBV28, the J call TRBJ1-1; TRBD1 matches 7 bases. The trim removed 2 bases at V and 0 bases at J, leaving 3 bases unmatched. CDR1 and CDR2 (germline): MDHEN, SYDVKM. The CDR3 totals 15 residues. In DNA, the CDR3 is TGTGCCAGCAGTTTAAGAGGGGGCATGAACACTGAAGCTTTCTTT. Its protein product is CASSLRGGMNTEAFF.

The J gene is TRBJ1-1, the V gene TRBV11-2, with D tentatively TRBD1 (6 bases). Germline CDR1 and CDR2: SGHAT and FQNNGV. The CDR3 runs 16 residues. V was cut by 5 bases and J by 4 bases, with 20 bases left in between. The CDR3 is CASSLYGGGRGTEAFF. CDR3 DNA: TGTGCCAGCAGCCTATATGGGGGGGGCAGGGGCACTGAAGCTTTCTTT.

The rearrangement links TRBV2 to TRBJ1-5, with D possibly being TRBD1 (6 bases). V was shortened by 5 bases and J by 7 bases, with 21 bases between the two germline ends. This CDR3 spans 16 amino acids. The germline V gene has CDR1 SNHLY and CDR2 FYNNEI. CDR3 in amino acids: CASSSSISGAYQPQHF. In nucleotides, the CDR3 is TGTGCCAGCAGTTCCAGTATCTCAGGGGCCTACCAGCCCCAGCATTTT.

V gene TRBV11-2 combines with J gene TRBJ1-3; D unresolved. The CDR3 runs 17 residues. The germline gives CDR1 SGHAT, CDR2 FQNNGV. V was cut by 1 base and J by 2 bases, with 15 bases left in between. The CDR3 region has the DNA TGTGCCAGCAGCTTAGTCCGAGGCGGGCGTCCTGGAAACACCATATATTTT. It yields the protein CASSLVRGGRPGNTIYF.

This clone was detected only once. The chain uses TRBV28 and TRBJ1-2; TRBD1 might be the D (5 bases). The germline V and J ends were trimmed by 5 bases and 4 bases, with 11 bases remaining between them. The CDR3 contains 13 residues. Germline assignment: CDR1 MDHEN and CDR2 SYDVKM. CDR3 loop: CASSRQGFYGYTF. The CDR3 bases are TGTGCCAGCAGTCGTCAGGGTTTCTATGGCTACACCTTC.

V usage is TRBV7-3 and J usage is TRBJ2-7; no clear D gene. Germline V gene sequence: CDR1 SGHTA, CDR2 FQGTGA. The CDR3 runs 14 residues. With 2 bases removed from V and 3 bases from J, the gap between germline ends came to 11 bases. The CDR3 is CASSLLQQNYEQYF. The CDR3 DNA reads TGTGCCAGCAGCTTATTACAGCAGAACTACGAGCAGTACTTC.

V and J are TRBV10-3 and TRBJ2-3, with 7 bases aligning to TRBD2. V lost 0 bases to trimming and J lost 0 bases; unmatched junction nucleotides: 3. The CDR3 is made up of 16 amino acids. The germline V gene has CDR1 ENHRY and CDR2 SYGVKD. CDR3 sequence: CAISESGGRSTDTQYF. CDR3 coding DNA: TGTGCCATCAGTGAGTCTGGCGGGAGAAGCACAGATACGCAGTATTTT.

The rearrangement uses TRBV18 and TRBJ1-1; D unresolved. Looked up from germline, CDR1 is KGHSH and CDR2 is LQKENI. The V and J ends lost 0 bases and 8 bases respectively, with 10 bases between them. This CDR3 is 13 amino acids long. Here the CDR3 reads CASSPPNLQEAFF. CDR3 nucleotide sequence: TGTGCCAGCTCACCACCAAACCTACAGGAAGCTTTCTTT.

The V call is TRBV6-1, the J call TRBJ2-5, with a tentative D call TRBD1 (5 bases). Trimming cost V 2 bases and J 4 bases, with 14 bases left between them. The germline V gene encodes CDR1 MNHNS and CDR2 SASEGT. The CDR3 spans 15 residues. CDR3 sequence (DNA): TGTGCCAGCAGTGAAACCATGGGCAGGGTAGAGACCCAGTACTTC. This codes for CASSETMGRVETQYF.

The chain uses TRBV5-6 and TRBJ1-2, with D possibly matching TRBD1 (5 bases). In germline, CDR1 is SGHDT, CDR2 YYEEEE. Between the trimmed V and J ends, which lost 0 bases and 4 bases, there was a span of 16 bases. The CDR3 covers 16 residues. The CDR3 DNA sequence: TGTGCCAGCAGCTTGGCCGGGGAGGGGATGGGCTATGGCTACACCTTC. It encodes CASSLAGEGMGYGYTF.

The CDR3 DNA sequence: TGCGCCAGCAGTCGAGGGACAGGATTGAACACTGAAGCTTTCTTT. Translated, it gives CASSRGTGLNTEAFF. V and J are TRBV4-1 and TRBJ1-1; 8 bases match TRBD1. With V trimmed by 6 bases and J by 0 bases, 6 bases remained unmatched. The CDR3 is 15 residues long. Germline CDR1 MGHRA, CDR2 YSYEKL.

CDR3 nucleotides: TGCGCCAGCAGCCAGAGGGTGCGGGATGAAAAACTGTTTTTT. Translation: CASSQRVRDEKLFF. The chain is built from TRBV4-3 and TRBJ1-4; D gene uncertain. Germline CDR1 and CDR2: LGHNA and YSLEER. The CDR3 contains 14 residues. The V gene lost 3 bases and the J gene lost 6 bases, with 11 bases spanning the gap.

This clone was observed a handful of times. The rearrangement uses TRBV7-9 and TRBJ2-5; the D gene is possibly TRBD2 (6 bases). The germline V and J ends were trimmed by 3 bases and 1 base, with 21 bases remaining between them. The germline V gene encodes CDR1 SEHNR and CDR2 FQNEAQ (reference sequence). The CDR3 is made up of 18 amino acids. DNA for the CDR3: TGTGCCAGCAGCTTTCTACCCGCAGGGAGGTCTTCCCAAGAGACCCAGTACTTC. Translating it yields CASSFLPAGRSSQETQYF.